Described below is a single TCR beta chain sequence and its context. What it binds is unknown. PCR was performed using 60 Vbeta and 13 Jbeta primers. The protocol was immunoSEQ multiplex PCR, while the TCRdb copy is restricted to in-frame clones and leaves out a portion. The table has about 180,000 clones, 70% to 90% seen once. The sample comes from a study of cytomegalovirus exposure and HLA in healthy donors. Study summary: From HLA-typed donors, an early data release held roughly 89 million unique TCRs. General study findings and limits: The study put 150 to 200 TCR beta chains on its list as cytomegalovirus-associated. Presence/absence analyses treated sequencing depth as roughly uniform across donors. Productive rates of about 90% or about 30% were seen for most TCR beta V segments in an earlier analysis.

CDR1 MGHRA and CDR2 YSYEKL come from the germline V gene. This CDR3 spans 14 amino acids. Trimming took 0 bases from V and 5 from J, leaving 10 bases between them. The TCR was taken from a male donor in good health and CMV-seronegative. The sequencing input was PBMCs. The V gene is TRBV4-1, the J gene TRBJ1-2; possible D gene TRBD1, 5 bases. CDR3 nucleotide sequence: TGCGCCAGCAGCCAAGATGCAGGGAAGTATGGCTACACCTTC. The encoded protein is CASSQDAGKYGYTF.